Each of the 10 T cell receptor beta chains below was sequenced from the same sample in a study of shared clonotypes between healthy human individuals (TCRdb year 2020). Library method: the immunoSEQ multiplex PCR assay. Held by TCRdb, this immuneACCESS table contains in-frame sequences only and omits some clones. Under half of the omission traces to an unresolved V gene where checked; the cause of the rest is unknown. This sample comprises hundreds of thousands of clones, around 72% of them detected only once. Jointly, the top ten make up 1.8% of the sample. The material sequenced was memory CD4+ T cells sorted from blood. The cell subset or site label corresponds to: CD45RA-negative fraction. These receptors were collected from a woman aged 30 to 39 in good health.

The chain joins TRBV10-2 to TRBJ2-2; 16 bases are shared with TRBD2. V shed 6 bases and J 5 bases; nucleotides not matched to a gene: 12. The CDR3 is 19 amino acids. CDR1 is WSHSY and CDR2 is SAAADI in the germline V gene. The CDR3 sequence: CASRHNTGLAGGGTGELFF. The CDR3 region has the DNA TGCGCCAGCAGACACAATACGGGACTAGCGGGAGGGGGGACCGGGGAGCTGTTTTTT.

V usage is TRBV2 and J usage is TRBJ1-5; the match to TRBD1 covers 7 bases. Germline trimming cut 6 bases from V and 5 bases from J; bases unmatched to any gene: 16. This CDR3 has 17 residues. The V gene's germline CDR1 is SNHLY and CDR2 FYNNEI. CDR3 protein: CASSHRFAGGSYQPQHF. DNA of the CDR3: TGTGCCAGCAGCCACCGCTTTGCAGGGGGGTCCTATCAGCCCCAGCATTTT.

The rearrangement joins TRBV29-1 to TRBJ2-3; TRBD2 matches at 8 bases. The CDR3 contains 13 residues. J was trimmed by 6 bases and V by 4 bases; bases with no gene match: 6. The germline CDR1 and CDR2 sequences are SQVTM and ANQGSEA. The CDR3 nucleotides read TGCAGCGTTGTTCCGACTAGCGCGGATACGCAGTATTTT. Translating gives CSVVPTSADTQYF.

V and J are TRBV18 and TRBJ2-1; unclear D gene. This CDR3 is 17 amino acids long. Germline V gene sequence: CDR1 KGHSH, CDR2 LQKENI. Between the trimmed V and J ends, which lost 2 bases and 5 bases, there was a span of 19 bases. CDR3: CASSPVRQIQRHNEQFF. The CDR3 coding sequence is TGTGCCAGCTCACCAGTCAGGCAGATCCAAAGGCACAATGAGCAGTTCTTC.

This clone was recorded a few times. This rearrangement joins TRBV5-4 to TRBJ2-7, with D perhaps assigned TRBD1 or TRBD2 (6 bases each). In germline, CDR1 is SGHNT, CDR2 YYREEE (reference sequence). The CDR3 loop spans 16 amino acids. V lost 4 bases and J lost 0, with 17 bases in between. The CDR3 loop reads CASSLSWGRDSYEQYF. CDR3 DNA: TGTGCCAGCAGCCTTTCTTGGGGGCGGGACTCCTACGAGCAGTACTTC.

This chain joins TRBV28 and TRBJ1-2, with D possibly TRBD1 on 6 matching bases. The CDR3 consists of 14 residues. The germline V gene encodes CDR1 MDHEN and CDR2 SYDVKM. With 6 bases removed from V and 5 bases from J, the gap between germline ends came to 16 bases. CDR3 sequence reads: CASRPNRQAYGYTF. The CDR3 DNA sequence: TGTGCCAGCAGGCCCAATAGACAGGCATATGGCTACACCTTC.

The V gene is TRBV30, the J gene TRBJ2-1, with D unclear. Germline CDR1 and CDR2: GTSNPN and SVGIG (reference sequence). The CDR3 has 12 amino acids. Trimming cost V 2 bases and J 7 bases, with 9 bases left between them. This CDR3 is CAWSPSRNEQFF. In DNA, the CDR3 is TGTGCCTGGAGTCCCAGTCGTAATGAGCAGTTCTTC.

The chain couples TRBV4-1 to TRBJ1-2; D is uncertain. This CDR3 contains 16 residues. V gave up 2 bases and J gave up 0 bases, with 13 bases separating them. Germline CDR1 and CDR2: MGHRA and YSYEKL. CDR3 residues: CASSQPLAGSNYGYTF. In DNA, the CDR3 is TGCGCCAGCAGCCAACCGTTAGCCGGTTCTAACTATGGCTACACCTTC.

This chain connects TRBV28 to TRBJ1-1; a weak D match, TRBD1 (6 bases). V lost 5 bases and J 4 bases, leaving 8 bases between the germline ends. CDR3 length equals 12 residues. Looked up from germline, CDR1 is MDHEN and CDR2 is SYDVKM. As DNA, the CDR3 is TGTGCCAGCAGTACAGGGTTCACTGAAGCTTTCTTT. This translates into CASSTGFTEAFF.

The chain joins TRBV10-2 to TRBJ2-7; 7 bases align to TRBD2. CDR1 is WSHSY, CDR2 SAAADI, per germline. J gave up 1 base and V 10 bases, and 4 bases lay outside the gene matches. CDR3 length equals 12 residues. DNA for the CDR3: TGCGCCACCAGCGGGACTTCCTACGAGCAGTACTTC. This sequence encodes CATSGTSYEQYF.